This paragraph reports one TCR beta chain. Its antigen is undetermined. Deletions cut 3 bases from V and 8 bases from J, with 11 bases between. The V gene's germline CDR1 is LGHDT and CDR2 YNNKEL (reference sequence). The CDR3 contains 13 residues. This sample stems from a study of T cell responses to AZD1222 COVID-19 vaccine. Here immunoSEQ multiplex PCR was the method, and the copy in TCRdb shows in-frame clones only, minus some. The sample holds around 270,000 clones, about 94% seen once. General study results and limits: White British ancestry dominated among donors, who included more females, and clonal diversity was possibly underestimated. No repertoire was sampled before or during the peak T cell response, only after it. CD4 TCRs linked to vaccination spanned spike, dominating at 160-218 and 743-854. Just a handful of AZD1222 recipients were seropositive at baseline.

The J gene is TRBJ2-1, the V gene TRBV3-1 (or the pseudogene TRBV3-2); D might be TRBD1 (5 bases). The sequence came from an adult who received the AZD1222 COVID-19 vaccine. Sequenced here: peripheral blood, sampled 28 days after the second AZD1222 dose. The CDR3 bases are TGTGCCAGCAGCCAGACAGTTTTGGATGAGCAGTTCTTC. This codes for CASSQTVLDEQFF.